The sequence of this T cell receptor (beta chain) was determined in a study of T cell therapy after organ transplantation. Study conclusions and caveats: Nonresponder repertoires showed strong pretherapy expansions, barely changing post-therapy.

Germline V CDR1 and CDR2: SGHTA, FQGTGA. The germline V and J ends were trimmed by 5 bases and 9 bases, with 14 bases remaining between them. The CDR3 loop spans 14 amino acids. Assay: immunoSEQ multiplex PCR; the TCRdb copy retains only in-frame clones and omits some. The sample has a few thousand clones, 65% to 70% seen once. Noted time point: 4-8 weeks after completion of therapy. With regard to this clone: What it recognizes is unknown.

This specimen was CD8+ T cells from blood, taken after autologous CMV-specific T cell therapy. The chain employs TRBV7-3 and TRBJ1-6, with D unresolved. This TCR came from a human patient who had received a solid organ transplant and had CMV disease. Some T cells could come from the graft donor. In nucleotides, the CDR3 is TGTGCCAGCAGCGTAGGACTGGCTGGTTCACCCCTCCACTTT. This sequence encodes CASSVGLAGSPLHF.